This T cell receptor delta chain was observed in a study of Vδ1+ human thymocytes. The study, taken as a whole, reports: TRD repertoires were essentially private, unlike widely shared TRG clonotypes. In the thymus, TRG and TRD repertoires looked highly polyclonal with Gaussian CDR3 lengths.

Sequences come from RNA converted to cDNA by reverse transcription. Multiplex PCR used pooled V-gene forward primers and a constant-region reverse primer to amplify CDR3s. TCRdb redid the clone calls on the multiplex PCR reads with CATT. This table has about 55,000 delta-chain clones, 15% appearing once. Germline loops: CDR1 TVYSNPD, CDR2 GDNSRS (reference sequence). The CDR3 contains 11 residues. Trimming pared 4 bases from V and 6 bases from J, leaving 12 bases between. As concerns this clone: Its target is unknown.

Sequencing used Vdelta1+ gamma-delta thymocytes from the thymus. The subset: FACS-sorted CD3+ TCRalphabeta- TCRVdelta1+ TCRVdelta2- thymocytes. This TCR was recovered from a boy under two years old who had congenital heart surgery. The chain recombines TRDV3 with TRDJ1; D is undetermined. CDR3 amino acids: CASPTMHKLIF. The DNA of the CDR3 is TGTGCCTCCCCCACTATGCATAAACTCATCTTT.